This is a list of T cell receptor beta chains from one sample in a study of control samples from healthy donors and cancer patients. Generated by immunoSEQ multiplex PCR, the TCRdb table keeps only in-frame clones and is missing some. The sample holds approximately 130,000 clones, around 90% seen once. Sequenced sample: blood. Receptor source: a man in his forties or fifties in good health. CDR3s include the opening cysteine and the closing phenylalanine or tryptophan. The D gene is left open where the match is weak. The size of a clone is reported for some rows only, either as once, few or many, or as a class for expanded clones.

once	TRBV7-9	TRBJ1-6	NA	TGTGCCAGCAGCTCCCGGGACCGCCTCTCACCCCTCCACTTT	CASSSRDRLSPLHF
NA	TRBV11-2	TRBJ1-1	TRBD1	TGTGCCAGCAGCCGCTCGGGACAGGGCCCGAACACTGAAGCTTTCTTT	CASSRSGQGPNTEAFF
NA	TRBV9	TRBJ1-6	NA	TGTGCCAGCAGCGAGGACAGTTATAATTCACCCCTCCACTTT	CASSEDSYNSPLHF
NA	TRBV5-4	TRBJ1-3	NA	TGTGCCAGCAGCTTGGCAGGATCTGGAAACACCATATATTTT	CASSLAGSGNTIYF
NA	TRBV10-3	TRBJ1-2	TRBD1	TGTGCCATCAGGGGGGGACAGGGCTATGGCTACACCTTC	CAIRGGQGYGYTF
NA	TRBV9	TRBJ2-3	TRBD1	TGTGCCAGCAGCGTCCTAGGACAGGGGACTGATACGCAGTATTTT	CASSVLGQGTDTQYF
NA	TRBV5-1	TRBJ1-1	NA	TGCGCCAGCAGCTTTGGAGGGTACACTGAAGCTTTCTTT	CASSFGGYTEAFF
NA	TRBV13	TRBJ1-2	NA	TGTGCCAGCAGCTTTGGGGTCAGCCTTAACTATGGCTACACCTTC	CASSFGVSLNYGYTF
once	TRBV7-9	TRBJ2-3	TRBD1	TGTGCCAGCAGCCCGACAGGGCGCACAGATACGCAGTATTTT	CASSPTGRTDTQYF
NA	TRBV20-1	TRBJ1-5	NA	TGCAGTGCTAGTAGGTCGGTTGGCCCCAATCGGCCCCAGCATTTT	CSASRSVGPNRPQHF
NA	TRBV2	TRBJ2-1	TRBD1	TGTGCCAGCAGCAGGGACAGGGGAACCTACAATGAGCAGTTCTTC	CASSRDRGTYNEQFF
NA	TRBV7-8	TRBJ2-7	TRBD1	TGTGCCAGCAGCCGAGGTGGACAGGGACTCTACGAGCAGTACTTC	CASSRGGQGLYEQYF
NA	TRBV11-1	TRBJ2-2	TRBD2	TGTGCCAGCAGCTTAGGGCGGGGGGGGAACACCGGGGAGCTGTTTTTT	CASSLGRGGNTGELFF
once	TRBV7-2	TRBJ1-1	NA	TGTGCCAGCATCCTGGGGGGAAACACTGAAGCTTTCTTT	CASILGGNTEAFF
NA	TRBV6-5	TRBJ2-2	NA	TGTGCCAGCAGTTACAACCAGGGGCCTGGGGAGCTGTTTTTT	CASSYNQGPGELFF
few	TRBV27	TRBJ1-6	NA	TGTGCCAGCAGTTTAGAGCCAAGGCTATATTCACCCCTCCACTTT	CASSLEPRLYSPLHF
NA	TRBV6-5	TRBJ2-3	NA	TGTGCCAGCAGTTACGACAGCCCCTACACAGATACGCAGTATTTT	CASSYDSPYTDTQYF
NA	TRBV27	TRBJ1-6	NA	TGTGCCAGCAGTTTTATCGGTAGAAATTCACCCCTCCACTTT	CASSFIGRNSPLHF
NA	TRBV6-5	TRBJ1-1	NA	TGTGCCAGCAGGGATGTATTCGGCGCGGGGACTGAAGCTTTCTTT	CASRDVFGAGTEAFF
NA	TRBV25-1	TRBJ1-3	NA	TGTGCCAGCAGTGAGGCTGGAAACACCATATATTTT	CASSEAGNTIYF
NA	TRBV2	TRBJ1-2	NA	TGTGCCAGCAGTGGTCGGGCAGGGGCGGGCTACACCTTC	CASSGRAGAGYTF
NA	TRBV9	TRBJ2-5	NA	TGTGCCAGCAGCGCCAGGGTTGGGGTCCAAGAGACCCAGTACTTC	CASSARVGVQETQYF
NA	TRBV11-3	TRBJ2-1	NA	TGTGCCAGCAGCTTTGGTTTCTTGAATGAGCAGTTCTTC	CASSFGFLNEQFF
NA	TRBV27	TRBJ2-2	TRBD2	TGTGCCAGCAGTTTTATCCAGGGAGGGTGGACCGGGGAGCTGTTTTTT	CASSFIQGGWTGELFF